This TCR beta chain was sequenced for a study of T cells expressing NK-cell markers (dated by TCRdb to 2020 to 2021). Study-wide context: TCR beta-chain repertoires were profiled in sorted CD3+CD56+NKG2C+, CD3+CD56+NKG2C- and CD3+CD56-NKG2C+ T-cell subsets from about 8 donors. Libraries were sequenced as 2 x 150 bp reads on Illumina HiSeq 2000/2500, MiSeq or NextSeq. Randomly selected healthy volunteers, three men and five women, were used as the eight sequenced donors. Seven of the eight sequenced donors were HCMV-seropositive and one was HCMV-seronegative.

Paper-wide results and their limitations: In several donors, the dominant CD3+CD56+NKG2C+ clonotypes were found to rank among the top 10 CD8+ clonotypes and to make up roughly 1.0-8% of CD8+ T cells. It remained unclear whether the expanded NKG2C-expressing T cell clones were specific for HCMV antigens. Those dominant clonotypes were again the most abundant among CD3+CD56-NKG2C+ cells in four donors, at about 25-60.1%.

The CDR3 numbers 15 residues from cysteine through phenylalanine. DNA is not on record. For CDR1 and CDR2, the germline V gene (reference sequence) lists LGHDT and YNNKEL. This clonotype qualifies as medium-sized (0.01 to 0.1%) by its frequency, with no count on file. This clone's antigen is unknown. A commercial ELISA kit detecting HCMV-specific IgG in serum was used to determine HCMV serostatus. Ficoll density gradient centrifugation was used to isolate peripheral blood mononuclear cells from blood. The run used an Illumina HiSeq 2000. 5'RACE template switching, by which a universal primer site and unique molecular identifiers were added, was used to make TCR beta cDNA libraries. Synthesis of cDNA was primed from the TCR beta constant segment and was followed by two consecutive PCR amplification steps. Turning to the authors' computational methods: MIGEC was used to demultiplex reads and group reads by UMI, and MiTCR was used to assemble and quantify clonotypes. To exclude erroneous sequences, any TCR cDNA sequence not supported by at least two reads was discarded. The tcR package was used for downstream repertoire analysis, and clonotypes were matched across fractions by CDR3 nucleotide sequence plus V segment. VDJmatch was used to annotate antigen specificity against VDJdb, with one amino acid substitution allowed in CDR3. TCRdb reprocessed the reads; each CDR3 protein sequence makes one entry, and DNA is unavailable. The V and J calls were not made by the authors but by TCRdb's processing. This sample's clone table shows approximately 380,000 distinct CDR3 sequences. The ten biggest clones cover around 5% of the sample.

This chain is built from TRBV3-1 and TRBJ2-4; TCRdb outputs TRBD1, but without DNA this stays unchecked. This sequence originates from a man aged 18-70 years in good health. Specimen: blood T cells: a sorted CD56 or NKG2C T cell subset, CD4+ or CD8+ T cells, or bulk PBMC T cells (not recorded which). The CDR3 is CASRGGGAAKNIQYF. With the rest looked up from the reference TRBV3-1 and TRBJ2-4 genes rather than sequenced, the full variable domain is DTAVSQTPKYLVTQMGNDKSIKCEQNLGHDTMYWYKQDSKKFLKIMFSYNNKELIINETVPNRFSPKSPDKAHLNLHINSLELGDSAVYFCASRGGGAAKNIQYFGAGTRLSVL.